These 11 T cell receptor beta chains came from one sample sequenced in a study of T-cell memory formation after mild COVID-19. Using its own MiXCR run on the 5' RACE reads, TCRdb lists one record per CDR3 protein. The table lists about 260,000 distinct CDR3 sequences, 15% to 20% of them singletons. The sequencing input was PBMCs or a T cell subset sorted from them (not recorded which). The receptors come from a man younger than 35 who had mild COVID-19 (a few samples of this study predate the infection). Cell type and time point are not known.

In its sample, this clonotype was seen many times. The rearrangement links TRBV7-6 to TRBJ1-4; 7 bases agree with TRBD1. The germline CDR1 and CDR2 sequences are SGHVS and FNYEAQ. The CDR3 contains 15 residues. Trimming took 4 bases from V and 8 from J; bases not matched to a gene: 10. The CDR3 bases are TGTGCCAGCAGCTCCCTGACAGGGACGGACGAAAAACTGTTTTTT. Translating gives CASSSLTGTDEKLFF.

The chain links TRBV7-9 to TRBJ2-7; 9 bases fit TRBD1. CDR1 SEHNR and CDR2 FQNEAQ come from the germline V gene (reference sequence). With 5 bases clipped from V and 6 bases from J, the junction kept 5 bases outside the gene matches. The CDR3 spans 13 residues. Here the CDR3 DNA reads TGTGCCAGCAGCGGGACAGGGCTTTCCGAGCAGTACGTC. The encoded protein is CASSGTGLSEQYV.

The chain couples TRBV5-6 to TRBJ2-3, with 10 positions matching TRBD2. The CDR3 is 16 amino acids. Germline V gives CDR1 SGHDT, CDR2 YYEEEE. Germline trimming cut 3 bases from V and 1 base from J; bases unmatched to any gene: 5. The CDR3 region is CASSYGLAVRTDTQYF. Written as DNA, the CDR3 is TGTGCCAGCAGCTACGGACTAGCGGTTCGCACAGATACGCAGTATTTT.

CDR3 sequence reads: CASSTLRGENYGYTF. DNA for the CDR3: TGTGCCAGCAGTACTCTCAGGGGGGAGAACTATGGCTACACCTTC. The chain employs TRBV6-5 and TRBJ1-2, with 7 bases lining up with TRBD1. V dropped 5 bases and J dropped 2; count of bases not matched to a gene: 8. Germline lookup yields CDR1 MNHEY and CDR2 SVGAGI. The length of the CDR3 is 15 residues.

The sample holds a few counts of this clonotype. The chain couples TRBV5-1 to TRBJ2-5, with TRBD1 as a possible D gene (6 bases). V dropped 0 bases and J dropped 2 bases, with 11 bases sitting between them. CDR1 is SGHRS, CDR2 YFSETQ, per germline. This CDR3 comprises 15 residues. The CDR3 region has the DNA TGCGCCAGCAGCTTGGATCCAGGGACACAAGAGACCCAGTACTTC. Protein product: CASSLDPGTQETQYF.

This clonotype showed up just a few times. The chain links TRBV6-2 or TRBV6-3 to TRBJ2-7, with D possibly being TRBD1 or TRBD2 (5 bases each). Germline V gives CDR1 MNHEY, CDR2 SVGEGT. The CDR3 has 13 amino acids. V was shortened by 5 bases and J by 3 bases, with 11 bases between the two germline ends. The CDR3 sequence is CASSQGVNYEQYF. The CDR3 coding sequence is TGTGCCAGCAGTCAGGGAGTAAACTACGAGCAGTACTTC.

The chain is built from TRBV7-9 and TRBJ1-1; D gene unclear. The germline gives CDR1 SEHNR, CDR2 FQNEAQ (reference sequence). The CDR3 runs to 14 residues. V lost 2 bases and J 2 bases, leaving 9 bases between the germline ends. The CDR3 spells CASSLQSLNTEAFF. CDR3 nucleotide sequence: TGTGCCAGCAGCTTACAGAGCCTTAACACTGAAGCTTTCTTT.

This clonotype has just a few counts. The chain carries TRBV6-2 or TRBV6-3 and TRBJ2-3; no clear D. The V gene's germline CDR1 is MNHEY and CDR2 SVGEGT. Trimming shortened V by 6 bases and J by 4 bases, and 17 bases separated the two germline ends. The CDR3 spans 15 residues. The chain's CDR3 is CASSLYAEPSDTQYF. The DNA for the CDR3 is TGTGCCAGCAGCCTTTATGCGGAACCTTCAGATACGCAGTATTTT.

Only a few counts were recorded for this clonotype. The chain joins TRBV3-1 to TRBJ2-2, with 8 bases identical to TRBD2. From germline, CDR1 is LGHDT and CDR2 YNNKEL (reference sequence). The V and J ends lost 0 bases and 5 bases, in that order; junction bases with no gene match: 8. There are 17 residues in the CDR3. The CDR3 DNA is TGTGCCAGCAGCCAAGATCGGGGGACTAGGGGGACCGGGGAGCTGTTTTTT. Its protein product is CASSQDRGTRGTGELFF.

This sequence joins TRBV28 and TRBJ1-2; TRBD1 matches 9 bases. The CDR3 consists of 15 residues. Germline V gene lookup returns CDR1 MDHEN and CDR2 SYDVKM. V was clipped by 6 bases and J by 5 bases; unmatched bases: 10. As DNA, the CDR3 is TGTGCCAGCAGCTCCCTTCGGACAGGGGAGTATGGCTACACCTTC. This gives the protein CASSSLRTGEYGYTF.

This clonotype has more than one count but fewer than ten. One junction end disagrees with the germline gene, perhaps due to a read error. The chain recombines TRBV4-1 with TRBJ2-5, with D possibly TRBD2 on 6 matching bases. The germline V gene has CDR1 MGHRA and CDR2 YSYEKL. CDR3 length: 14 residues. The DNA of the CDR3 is TGCGCCAGCAGCCATTCTGCCCGGGACTCCCGCACACACTTC. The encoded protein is CASSHSARDSRTHF.